This is a list of T cell receptor beta chains from one sample in a study of human T cells and chemical hapten exposure. TCRdb independently ran MiXCR on the RACE reads; one entry per CDR3 protein. The data hold more than 80,000 distinct CDR3 sequences, with about 10% observed a single time. Sequences were derived from whole blood, sampled in connection with sensitization to the hapten diphenylcyclopropenone (DPC). These receptors were collected from a woman aged 55-69 years with alopecia areata. Some clones in this sample may be carry-over from other donors' samples. The CDR3 runs from the conserved cysteine through the conserved F or W. Each record gives: J gene, CDR3 length, D gene, V gene, clone size, CDR3 DNA, CDR3 protein. A D gene is named only where the DNA matches it firmly. Expanded clones are given a class, and other clones once, few, many or no size at all.

>TRBJ1-2|15|TRBD1|TRBV4-1|few
TGCGCCAGCAGCCAACCCCGGGACAGGGGAAGAGGCTACACCTTC
CASSQPRDRGRGYTF
>TRBJ1-1|13|TRBD1|TRBV29-1|-
TGCAGCGTTGAAGATATAGGGGGCTTGGGAGCTTTCTTT
CSVEDIGGLGAFF
>TRBJ1-4|16|-|TRBV7-9|-
TGTGCCAGCAGCCCCGCAGGACTTGCAACTAATGAAAAACTGTTTTTT
CASSPAGLATNEKLFF
>TRBJ2-5|14|-|TRBV29-1|many
TGCAGCGTTGAAAGGGCAACAGGACGGGAGACCCAGTACTTC
CSVERATGRETQYF
>TRBJ2-3|15|TRBD2|TRBV6-5|few
TGTGCCAGCAGAATAGCGGGGGCGATGACAGATACGCAGTATTTT
CASRIAGAMTDTQYF
>TRBJ2-7|17|TRBD1|TRBV6-5|-
TGTGCCAGCAGTTACTCGGCACAGGGGGCGGACAGCTACGAGCAGTACTTC
CASSYSAQGADSYEQYF
>TRBJ1-1|17|TRBD1|TRBV3-1|many
TGTGCCAGCAGCCAGTGGGGAAGACAGGGGCGGAACACTGAAGCTTTCTTT
CASSQWGRQGRNTEAFF
>TRBJ2-3|16|TRBD1|TRBV25-1|-
TGTGCCAGCAGTGACCCGACAGGGGGTGGCACAGATACGCAGTATTTT
CASSDPTGGGTDTQYF
>TRBJ2-7|11|-|TRBV3-1|-
TGTGCCAGCAGGAGCTCCCGGGAGCAGTACTTC
CASRSSREQYF
>TRBJ1-4|14|TRBD1|TRBV4-1|many
TGCGCCAGCAGACAGACAGGGTTTGGAGGAAAACTGTTTTTT
CASRQTGFGGKLFF
>TRBJ2-3|16|TRBD2|TRBV5-1|many
TGCGCCAGCAGCTTGGGGTTAGCGGGGGGCACAGATACGCAGTATTTT
CASSLGLAGGTDTQYF
>TRBJ2-5|15|-|TRBV2|few
TGTGCCAGCAGTGAAAGTCTAGCACTTGGAGAGACCCAGTACTTC
CASSESLALGETQYF
>TRBJ2-1|13|-|TRBV7-9|many
TGTGCCAGCAGCTTAGGCCCCCGGGACGAGCAGTTCTTC
CASSLGPRDEQFF
>TRBJ2-7|12|TRBD1|TRBV20-1|many
TGCAGTGCACCTAGGGGGCGCCGGGAGCAGTACTTC
CSAPRGRREQYF
>TRBJ2-5|13|-|TRBV21-1|-
TGTGCCAGCACCCGTCAGGGGGAAGAGACCCAGTACTTC
CASTRQGEETQYF
>TRBJ1-5|13|-|TRBV3-1|many
TGTGCCAGCAGCCAAGATCTCAATCAGCCCCAGCATTTT
CASSQDLNQPQHF
>TRBJ2-1|11|TRBD2|TRBV29-1|-
TGCAGCGTTGCCGAGCGGGGTGAGCAGTTCTTC
CSVAERGEQFF
>TRBJ1-6|15|-|TRBV9|-
TGTGCCAGCAGCGTAGATCTGGGGACGAATTCACCCCTCCACTTT
CASSVDLGTNSPLHF
>TRBJ2-5|11|-|TRBV21-1|-
TGTGCCAGCAGCGAAGAAGAGACCCAGTACTTC
CASSEEETQYF
>TRBJ2-2|16|-|TRBV2|many
TGTGCCAGCAGACAATTCGGGGGCAGGAACACCGGGGAGCTGTTTTTT
CASRQFGGRNTGELFF
>TRBJ2-3|14|TRBD2|TRBV20-1|many
TGCAGTGCCCCGAATAGCGGGGGTTCAGATACGCAGTATTTT
CSAPNSGGSDTQYF
>TRBJ2-7|15|TRBD1|TRBV6-5|-
TGTGCCAGCAGTTACTCCGGGACAGTAACCTACGAGCAGTACTTC
CASSYSGTVTYEQYF
>TRBJ1-5|10|-|TRBV29-1|many
TGCAGCGTTGTTACTCAGCCCCAGCATTTT
CSVVTQPQHF
>TRBJ2-3|18|TRBD1|TRBV18|many
TGTGCCAGCTCACCAACGTCTCTTGGGACAGGGCGTTCAGATACGCAGTATTTT
CASSPTSLGTGRSDTQYF
>TRBJ2-1|15|-|TRBV3-1|many
TGTGCCAGCAGCCAAGACTCCGGGACCCACAATGAGCAGTTCTTC
CASSQDSGTHNEQFF
>TRBJ1-4|14|TRBD1|TRBV11-2|few
TGTGCCAGCAGCCCGGACAGGGCAAATGAAAAACTGTTTTTT
CASSPDRANEKLFF
>TRBJ2-3|15|TRBD2|TRBV12-5|many
TGTGCTGGGGGGGACTCGTGGTCTCGTACAGATACGCAGTATTTT
CAGGDSWSRTDTQYF
>TRBJ1-5|15|TRBD1|TRBV10-3|-
TGTGCCATCAGTGGGACAGGGAGTAGCAATCAGCCCCAGCATTTT
CAISGTGSSNQPQHF
>TRBJ1-2|12|TRBD1|TRBV29-1|-
TGCAGCGTTGAAACAGGGGCCTATGGCTACACCTTC
CSVETGAYGYTF
>TRBJ1-1|14|-|TRBV7-8|many
TGTGCCAGCAGCTCCTTGGGATTGAACACTGAAGCTTTCTTT
CASSSLGLNTEAFF
>TRBJ1-2|14|-|TRBV2|-
TGTGCCAGCAGTGTCTTCAGGGAGCAGCATGGCTACACCTTC
CASSVFREQHGYTF
>TRBJ2-5|15|TRBD2|TRBV11-2|-
TGTGCCAGCACGCCGGCTAGCGGGGGCCAAGAGACCCAGTACTTC
CASTPASGGQETQYF
>TRBJ2-7|15|-|TRBV5-6|many
TGTGCCAGCAGCTCAACCGGGGGTCCTTCCTACGAGCAGTACTTC
CASSSTGGPSYEQYF
>TRBJ2-5|16|TRBD2|TRBV27|many
TGTGCCAGCAGTTTCTGGGGCAGCGGGGGGACCGGGACCCAGTACTTC
CASSFWGSGGTGTQYF
>TRBJ1-5|15|-|TRBV12-3/TRBV12-4|-
TGTGCCAGCAGTTTACTACAGGGCGGCAATCAGCCCCAGCATTTT
CASSLLQGGNQPQHF
>TRBJ2-1|16|TRBD2|TRBV7-9|many
TGTGCCAGCAGCTATCAAAGCGGGGGGGCCCACAATGAGCAGTTCTTC
CASSYQSGGAHNEQFF
>TRBJ1-5|15|-|TRBV15|-
TGTGCCACCAGCAGCGGGTTTACAGAGAGGCAGCCCCAGCATTTT
CATSSGFTERQPQHF
>TRBJ2-1|14|-|TRBV29-1|-
TGCAGCGTTGTTGAGGAGTCCTCCTACAATGAGCAGTTCTTC
CSVVEESSYNEQFF
>TRBJ1-6|14|TRBD1|TRBV18|many
TGTGCCAGCTCGCAGGACAGGGGTTCTTCACCCCTCCACTTT
CASSQDRGSSPLHF
>TRBJ1-1|15|-|TRBV6-6|many
TGTGCCAGCAGTTCCTCGACAGGCGGATACACTGAAGCTTTCTTT
CASSSSTGGYTEAFF
>TRBJ2-1|12|-|TRBV11-2|-
TGTGCCAGCAGCTTTTCTAGGGGCCCGCAGTTCTTC
CASSFSRGPQFF
>TRBJ2-5|17|-|TRBV19|-
TGTGCCAGTAGTCCTCTTCGGGGCTTAGGGGCACAAGAGACCCAGTACTTC
CASSPLRGLGAQETQYF
>TRBJ2-7|16|-|TRBV7-3|-
TGTGCCAGCAGCTTAACGCGGGCTGATTTTACCTACGAGCAGTACTTC
CASSLTRADFTYEQYF
>TRBJ2-1|13|TRBD1|TRBV18|few
TGTGCCAGCTCACCCCCGACAGGGAGTGAGCAGTTCTTC
CASSPPTGSEQFF
>TRBJ2-1|17|TRBD1|TRBV3-1|-
TGTGCCAGCAGCCAAGCCAGGGGGACAAACCTGTACAATGAGCAGTTCTTC
CASSQARGTNLYNEQFF
>TRBJ2-1|14|-|TRBV6-2/TRBV6-3|many
TGTGCCAGCGAGGGAGCGGTCTCCTACAATGAGCAGTTCTTC
CASEGAVSYNEQFF
>TRBJ1-2|14|-|TRBV13|few
TGTGCCAGCACCTGGTCAGTGAAGACGGATGGCTACACCTTC
CASTWSVKTDGYTF
>TRBJ1-5|15|-|TRBV5-1|many
TGCGCCAGCAGCCCGGAGGGGGACGGCAATCAGCCCCAGCATTTT
CASSPEGDGNQPQHF
>TRBJ2-6|16|TRBD1|TRBV5-1|few
TGCGCCAGCAGCTTACAGGGGGGCTCTGGGGCCAACGTCCTGACTTTC
CASSLQGGSGANVLTF
>TRBJ1-3|17|-|TRBV1|many
TGCACCAGCAGCCAAGAGGGAAAAAGAAGACCTGGAAACACCATATATTTT
CTSSQEGKRRPGNTIYF
>TRBJ1-1|15|-|TRBV10-3|many
TGTGCCATCAGGGGCCAGCTACAAATGAACACTGAAGCTTTCTTT
CAIRGQLQMNTEAFF
>TRBJ1-4|13|-|TRBV29-1|-
TGCAGCGTTGATGAGGGTCGTGGTGAAAAACTGTTTTTT
CSVDEGRGEKLFF